Listed below are T cell receptor beta chains from one sample, sequenced in a study of shared clonotypes between healthy human individuals. Sequencing used immunoSEQ multiplex PCR; TCRdb keeps in-frame clones, though not all of them. The sample consists of millions of clones, around nine tenths of them appearing once. The sequenced material came from naive CD4+ T cells sorted from blood. These receptors were taken from a man aged 18 to 30 in good health. Each CDR3 is given with its conserved first and last residue. The D gene is left open where the match is weak. Size is omitted from some rows. Given values are once, few, many or a class for expanded clones.

J gene: TRBJ1-6
D gene: TRBD1
V gene: TRBV19
clone size: NA
CDR3 protein: CASNKGQINSPLHF

J gene: TRBJ1-5
D gene: NA
V gene: TRBV5-6
clone size: few
CDR3 protein: CASSLGPDQPQHF

J gene: TRBJ1-6
D gene: NA
V gene: TRBV11-2
clone size: once
CDR3 protein: CASSLDLWTTFSPLHF

J gene: NA
D gene: TRBD1
V gene: TRBV29-1
clone size: NA
CDR3 protein: CSVDKGRGKDYEQYF

J gene: TRBJ1-2
D gene: TRBD1
V gene: TRBV30
clone size: NA
CDR3 protein: CAWRRDQGARRGYTF

J gene: TRBJ2-4
D gene: NA
V gene: TRBV28
clone size: NA
CDR3 protein: CASSQGSKNIQYF

J gene: TRBJ2-7
D gene: TRBD1
V gene: TRBV4-2
clone size: NA
CDR3 protein: CASSRDRPYEQYF

J gene: TRBJ2-7
D gene: NA
V gene: TRBV6-1
clone size: NA
CDR3 protein: CASSSNSPYEQYF

J gene: TRBJ2-5
D gene: TRBD2
V gene: TRBV5-1
clone size: NA
CDR3 protein: CASSLGWSTSGSWETQYF

J gene: TRBJ2-1
D gene: TRBD2
V gene: TRBV30
clone size: once
CDR3 protein: CASGGGGSYNEQFF

J gene: TRBJ2-3
D gene: TRBD2
V gene: TRBV5-4
clone size: NA
CDR3 protein: CASKSGRAQPDTQYF

J gene: TRBJ2-1
D gene: TRBD2
V gene: TRBV9
clone size: once
CDR3 protein: CASNTGTSNNEQFF

J gene: TRBJ2-3
D gene: NA
V gene: TRBV5-1
clone size: NA
CDR3 protein: CASSPPGGGTDTQYF

J gene: TRBJ2-3
D gene: TRBD1
V gene: TRBV2
clone size: NA
CDR3 protein: CAGSGQVTDTQYF

J gene: TRBJ2-5
D gene: NA
V gene: TRBV7-2
clone size: NA
CDR3 protein: CASSLEGRETQYF

J gene: TRBJ2-3
D gene: NA
V gene: TRBV5-1
clone size: NA
CDR3 protein: CASSVGNTPPDTQYF

J gene: TRBJ2-6
D gene: NA
V gene: TRBV6-1
clone size: NA
CDR3 protein: CASSLAGANVLTF

J gene: TRBJ2-1
D gene: NA
V gene: TRBV5-1
clone size: NA
CDR3 protein: CASSLDTNNEQFF

J gene: TRBJ2-7
D gene: NA
V gene: TRBV28
clone size: NA
CDR3 protein: CASSIIQGRDEQYF

J gene: TRBJ1-1
D gene: NA
V gene: TRBV19
clone size: NA
CDR3 protein: CASSTPGLMNTEAFF